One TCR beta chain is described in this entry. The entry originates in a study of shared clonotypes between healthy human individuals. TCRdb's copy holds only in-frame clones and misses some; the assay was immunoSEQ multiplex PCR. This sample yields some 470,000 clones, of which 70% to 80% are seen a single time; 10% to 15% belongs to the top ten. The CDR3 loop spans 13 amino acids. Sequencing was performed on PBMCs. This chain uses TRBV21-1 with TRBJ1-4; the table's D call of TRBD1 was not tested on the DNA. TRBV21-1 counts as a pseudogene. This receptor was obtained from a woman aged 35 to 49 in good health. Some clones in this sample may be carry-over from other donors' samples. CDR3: CASSKFNSEKLFF. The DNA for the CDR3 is TGTGCCAGCAGCAAATTCAACAGTGAAAAACTGTTTTTT.